The rows below give T cell receptor beta chains drawn from one sample of a study of T cells in Graves' hyperthyroidism and ophthalmopathy. A single record per CDR3 protein comes from TCRdb applying MiXCR to the multiplex PCR reads. The table has approximately 95,000 distinct CDR3 sequences, 35% to 45% seen once. Sequencing was performed on peripheral blood or thyroid tissue (not recorded which). The receptors here all came from a woman in her 30s with Graves' hyperthyroidism. Each CDR3 is given with its conserved first and last residue. A D gene is named only where the DNA matches it firmly. Clone size is shown for a subset of rows, as once, few, many or a class of expanded clone.

V: TRBV6-5
J: TRBJ1-1
size: many
D: .
DNA: TGTGCCAGCAGTTACCTACAACTAAACACTGAAGCTTTCTTT
CDR3: CASSYLQLNTEAFF

V: TRBV2
J: TRBJ1-3
size: many
D: .
DNA: TGTGCCAGCAGACTACAAGGCGGGGGCTCTGGAAACACCATATATTTT
CDR3: CASRLQGGGSGNTIYF

V: TRBV4-1
J: TRBJ1-1
size: many
D: .
DNA: TGCGCCAGCAGCCAAGCCGTGCCGCCTCTTAGAATGACTTTCTTT
CDR3: CASSQAVPPLRMTFF

V: TRBV7-9
J: TRBJ1-6
size: .
D: TRBD1
DNA: TGTGCCAGCAGTTTTCCGGGACAGGGTGATTCACCCCTCCACTTT
CDR3: CASSFPGQGDSPLHF

V: TRBV10-2
J: TRBJ2-7
size: many
D: .
DNA: TGCGCCAGCAGTGATCAGGAGACCTACGAGCAGTACTTC
CDR3: CASSDQETYEQYF

V: TRBV25-1
J: TRBJ1-4
size: many
D: TRBD1
DNA: TGTGCCAGCAGCCCCTCGGACAGGGCTGGCGAAAAACTGTTTTTT
CDR3: CASSPSDRAGEKLFF

V: TRBV10-2
J: TRBJ2-3
size: many
D: TRBD2
DNA: TGCGCCAGCAGTACTGCGGGAGCGGCGACAGATACGCAGTATTTT
CDR3: CASSTAGAATDTQYF

V: TRBV11-2
J: TRBJ1-1
size: .
D: .
DNA: TGTGCCAGCAGCTTATCCCGGGGAGCTTTCTTT
CDR3: CASSLSRGAFF

V: TRBV6-6
J: TRBJ1-2
size: many
D: .
DNA: TGTGCCAGAGAGACTCCAGGGTGGGACTATGGCTACACCTTC
CDR3: CARETPGWDYGYTF

V: TRBV4-2
J: TRBJ1-2
size: many
D: .
DNA: TGTGCCAGCAGCCAAGGGGGGCATGGGGCCCGGGGTAGTGGCCACACCTTC
CDR3: CASSQGGHGARGSGHTF

V: TRBV20-1
J: TRBJ2-7
size: .
D: TRBD1
DNA: TGCAGTGCTAGAAGCGACAGGGGCTACGAGCAGTACTTC
CDR3: CSARSDRGYEQYF

V: TRBV7-9
J: TRBJ2-7
size: .
D: .
DNA: TGTGCCAGCAGCTTATTGGGACGGGATTACGAGCAGTACTTC
CDR3: CASSLLGRDYEQYF

V: TRBV7-9
J: TRBJ1-1
size: many
D: .
DNA: TGTGCCAGCAGCCCGGGGTTGGGGCCTGAAGCTTTCTTT
CDR3: CASSPGLGPEAFF

V: TRBV20-1
J: TRBJ2-7
size: many
D: TRBD2
DNA: TGCAGTGCTAGTTGGCGGGAGAAGGCAAGCGAGCAGTACTTC
CDR3: CSASWREKASEQYF

V: TRBV19
J: TRBJ1-1
size: many
D: .
DNA: TGTGCCACCTCAGGGCAGTTGGGGACTGAAGCTTTCTTT
CDR3: CATSGQLGTEAFF

V: TRBV7-2
J: TRBJ2-5
size: .
D: TRBD2
DNA: TGTGCCTGCGCGGGACTAGCGGGAAGCGAGACCCAGTACTTC
CDR3: CACAGLAGSETQYF

V: TRBV29-1
J: TRBJ2-7
size: .
D: .
DNA: TGCAGCGTTGACGGGGGCTCCGAGCAGTACTTC
CDR3: CSVDGGSEQYF

V: TRBV29-1
J: TRBJ1-1
size: once
D: TRBD1
DNA: TGCAGCGACACTTGGACAGGGGAGGGAGAAGCTTTCTTT
CDR3: CSDTWTGEGEAFF

V: TRBV12-3/TRBV12-4
J: TRBJ2-7
size: .
D: TRBD2
DNA: TGTGCCAGCAGTCCACTAGCGGGAGCTAGGCAGTACTTC
CDR3: CASSPLAGARQYF

V: TRBV7-2
J: TRBJ2-5
size: many
D: .
DNA: TGTGCCAGCAGCCAAGATAGAGGGGCTAGGTCAATGGAAGAGACCCAGTACTTC
CDR3: CASSQDRGARSMEETQYF

V: TRBV7-3
J: TRBJ2-7
size: .
D: .
DNA: TGCGCCAGCAGCCAAGGACTATTTTACGAGCAGTACTTC
CDR3: CASSQGLFYEQYF

V: TRBV7-2
J: TRBJ2-5
size: few
D: .
DNA: TGTGCCAGCAGCTGGGACCCCCAAGAGACCCAGTACTTC
CDR3: CASSWDPQETQYF

V: TRBV10-3
J: TRBJ1-5
size: .
D: TRBD1
DNA: TGTGCCATCATTGACGGACAGGGAAGCAATCAGCCCCAGCATTTT
CDR3: CAIIDGQGSNQPQHF

V: TRBV7-9
J: TRBJ2-7
size: .
D: .
DNA: TGTGCCAGCAGCCCCCCGTTGGCATTCGAGGAGCAGTACTTC
CDR3: CASSPPLAFEEQYF

V: TRBV7-1
J: TRBJ2-6
size: .
D: TRBD2
DNA: TGTGCCAGCAGCTCCCGCGGGGGGGCGCGGACTGAAGCTTTC
CDR3: CASSSRGGARTEAF

V: TRBV20-1
J: TRBJ2-5
size: many
D: .
DNA: TGCAGTGCTAGTAAGAAAGAGACCCAGTACTTC
CDR3: CSASKKETQYF

V: TRBV2
J: TRBJ1-3
size: many
D: .
DNA: TGTGCCAGCAGTGCGACTGGGAACACCATATATTTT
CDR3: CASSATGNTIYF

V: TRBV10-3
J: TRBJ1-5
size: .
D: TRBD1
DNA: TGTGCCATCAGTCGCTCGGGAAACAGGGGATGGCAGCCCCAGCATTTT
CDR3: CAISRSGNRGWQPQHF

V: TRBV6-1
J: TRBJ1-1
size: few
D: .
DNA: TGTGCCAGCTCACAGAGCGAGTTGCTGACCGAGGCTTTCTTT
CDR3: CASSQSELLTEAFF

V: TRBV7-2
J: TRBJ1-2
size: .
D: TRBD1
DNA: TGTGCCAGCAGCTTTGGGGGACAGCTAGGCTACACCTTC
CDR3: CASSFGGQLGYTF

V: TRBV7-9
J: TRBJ1-1
size: many
D: TRBD1
DNA: TGTGCCAGCAGCTCAGGGACAGCCGCGAACACTGAAGCTTTCTTT
CDR3: CASSSGTAANTEAFF

V: TRBV2
J: TRBJ1-5
size: .
D: .
DNA: TGTGCCAGCAGAGCTCGACAGTCGCGTGGGTATAGCAATCGGCCCCAGCATTTT
CDR3: CASRARQSRGYSNRPQHF

V: TRBV6-5
J: TRBJ2-1
size: .
D: TRBD2
DNA: TGTGCCAGCAGTTCTCCGGGACTAGCGGGGTACAATGAGCAGTTCTTC
CDR3: CASSSPGLAGYNEQFF

V: TRBV5-1
J: TRBJ2-5
size: many
D: TRBD1
DNA: TGCGCCAGCAGCCTCACCGGGACAGGGTTCGGAGAGACCCAGTACTTC
CDR3: CASSLTGTGFGETQYF

V: TRBV7-9
J: TRBJ2-5
size: .
D: .
DNA: TGTGCCAGCAGTGACAGCTGGGGAGAGACCCAGTACTTC
CDR3: CASSDSWGETQYF

V: TRBV20-1
J: TRBJ1-1
size: many
D: TRBD1
DNA: TGCAGTGCTCGACAGGGGAGGGACACTGAAGCTTTCTTT
CDR3: CSARQGRDTEAFF

V: TRBV10-2
J: TRBJ1-1
size: .
D: TRBD1
DNA: TGCGCCAGCGGCCTCAGGGGGAGGGACACTGAAGCTCTCTTT
CDR3: CASGLRGRDTEALF

V: TRBV12-3/TRBV12-4
J: TRBJ1-5
size: many
D: .
DNA: TGTGCCAGCAGTCCAGGGGTGGGAGGCAGCAATCAGCCCCAGCATTTT
CDR3: CASSPGVGGSNQPQHF

V: TRBV15
J: TRBJ2-5
size: many
D: .
DNA: TGTGCCACCAGCAGAGATCTTAAGGGAACCCAGTACTTC
CDR3: CATSRDLKGTQYF

V: TRBV2
J: TRBJ2-3
size: .
D: TRBD2
DNA: TGTGCCGGCAATGACAGCGGGAGGAGCACAGATACGCAGTATTTT
CDR3: CAGNDSGRSTDTQYF

V: TRBV29-1
J: TRBJ2-5
size: .
D: TRBD1
DNA: TGCAGCGTTGACGGGATGACAGGGGGCGTAGGTGGGACCCAGTACTTC
CDR3: CSVDGMTGGVGGTQYF

V: TRBV2
J: TRBJ1-2
size: many
D: .
DNA: TGTGCCAGCAAATCGGACCCTAGGGGGAACTATGGCTACACCTTC
CDR3: CASKSDPRGNYGYTF

V: TRBV7-8
J: TRBJ2-2
size: many
D: .
DNA: TGTGCCAGCAGCTTAGCGATGGTCTCGAACACCGGGGAGCTGTTTTTT
CDR3: CASSLAMVSNTGELFF